This entry is about one TCR beta chain. The data were obtained in a study of blood T cell repertoires in COVID-19. Study-wide context: Collection of acute and convalescent COVID-19 samples took place in the United States, Italy and Spain.

Authors' analysis steps: Reference gene primers were amplified, and this amplification served to estimate nucleated cell counts. Assay: immunoSEQ multiplex PCR; the TCRdb copy retains only in-frame clones and omits some. D and trimming were read from the DNA, whereas the V and J calls and clone size are those reported in that table. Of over 150,000 clones detected, over 90% appear once; the ten largest clones hold 0.5% to 0.55%. The CDR3 is made up of 15 amino acids. Germline CDR1 reads SGDLS; CDR2 reads YYNGEE. The germline V and J ends were trimmed by 4 bases and 9 bases, with 20 bases remaining between them.

The chain employs TRBV9 and TRBJ1-5, with D possibly TRBD1 on 5 matching bases. The sequence came from a man aged 50 to 59 with acute or convalescent COVID-19. The sample taken for sequencing was peripheral blood. As DNA, the CDR3 is TGTGCCAGCAGCCCCTACGTCGGGGACTGGGGGCCCCAGCATTTT. The encoded protein is CASSPYVGDWGPQHF.